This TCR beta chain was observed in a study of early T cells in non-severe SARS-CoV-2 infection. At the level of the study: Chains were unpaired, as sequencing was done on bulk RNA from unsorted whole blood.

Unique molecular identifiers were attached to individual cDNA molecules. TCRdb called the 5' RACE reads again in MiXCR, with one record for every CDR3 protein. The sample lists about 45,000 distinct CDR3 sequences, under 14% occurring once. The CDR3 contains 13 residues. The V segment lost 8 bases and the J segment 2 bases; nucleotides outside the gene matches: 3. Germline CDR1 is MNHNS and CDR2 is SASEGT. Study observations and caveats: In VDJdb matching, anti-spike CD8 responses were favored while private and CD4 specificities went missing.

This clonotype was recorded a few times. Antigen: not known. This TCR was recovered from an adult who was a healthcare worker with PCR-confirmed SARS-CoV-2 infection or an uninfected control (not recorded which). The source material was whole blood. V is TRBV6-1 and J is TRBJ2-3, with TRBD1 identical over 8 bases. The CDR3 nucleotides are TGTGCCAGCGGCAGGGGGCTCACAGATACGCAGTATTTT. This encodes CASGRGLTDTQYF.